Listed below are T cell receptor beta chains from one sample, sequenced in a study of shared clonotypes between healthy human individuals. The protocol was immunoSEQ multiplex PCR, while the TCRdb copy is restricted to in-frame clones and leaves out a portion. Here the sample spans around 2.1 million clones, approximately 95% being singletons. Material: naive CD4+ T cells sorted from blood. These receptors were taken from a man aged 18-30 years in good health. CDR3s include the opening cysteine and the closing phenylalanine or tryptophan. The order of the fields is D gene, V gene, clone size, J gene, CDR3 DNA, CDR3 protein. D genes are given only for firm matches. A row's size may be missing; if present it is once, few, many or a size class.

NA	TRBV6-1	NA	TRBJ2-7	TGTGCCAGCAGTGAAGCCTTCAGGGACGAGCAGTACTTC	CASSEAFRDEQYF
NA	TRBV6-1	NA	TRBJ1-2	TGTGCCAGCAGTGAAGCGAGCGGGGGCTGGTACACCTTC	CASSEASGGWYTF
NA	TRBV6-1	NA	TRBJ2-5	TGTGCCAGCAGCCAGGCGGGGAGAGTACTCAGTAACTTC	CASSQAGRVLSNF
TRBD2	TRBV4-3	NA	TRBJ2-1	TGCGCCAGCAGCCAAGTTGGCGGGAGGCTGTACAATGAGCAGTTCTTC	CASSQVGGRLYNEQFF
NA	TRBV5-5	NA	TRBJ1-1	TGTGCCAGCAGCGCACAGATTATGAACACTGAAGCTTTCTTT	CASSAQIMNTEAFF
NA	TRBV25-1	NA	TRBJ2-2	TGTGCCAGCAGTGAAACCCGGCCAACGGGCACCGGGGAGCTGTTTTTT	CASSETRPTGTGELFF
TRBD1	TRBV30	NA	TRBJ2-7	TGTGCCTGGCGGGACAGAAGCTCCTACGAGCAGTACTTC	CAWRDRSSYEQYF
TRBD2	TRBV5-3	NA	TRBJ2-1	TGTGCCAGAAGTTGCGGTAGCGGGATCAGGAATGAGCAGTTCTTC	CARSCGSGIRNEQFF
NA	TRBV4-3	NA	TRBJ1-2	TGCGCCAGCAGCCAGCACCCCACCCAATCGATATATGGCTACACCTTC	CASSQHPTQSIYGYTF
NA	TRBV6-5	NA	TRBJ1-2	TGTGCCAGCAGTTACGGGACCCCTCGGGGCTACACCTTC	CASSYGTPRGYTF
NA	TRBV5-1	NA	TRBJ1-2	TGCGCCAGCAGCTGGGGCCACGCAATGGACAGCAACTATGGCTACACCTTC	CASSWGHAMDSNYGYTF
NA	TRBV7-2	NA	TRBJ1-2	TGTGCCAGCAGCTACACATTCAACTATGGCTACACCTTC	CASSYTFNYGYTF
TRBD2	TRBV7-2	NA	TRBJ2-7	TGTGCCAGCAGACGGACTAGCGGTTCCTACGAGCAGTACTTC	CASRRTSGSYEQYF
NA	TRBV2	NA	TRBJ1-6	TGTGCCAGGGGGGAATTCGGTAATTCACCCCTCCACTTT	CARGEFGNSPLHF
NA	TRBV2	NA	TRBJ1-5	TGTGCGAGTAAAACAGAGCACGGCTATCAGCCCCAGCATTTT	CASKTEHGYQPQHF
NA	TRBV6-5	NA	TRBJ2-6	TGTGCCAGCAGTTCGGGTACTTACTCTGGGGCCAACGTCCTGACTTTC	CASSSGTYSGANVLTF
TRBD1	TRBV2	NA	TRBJ1-6	TGTGCCAGTTCCGGGACAGGGAATTCACCCCTCCACTTT	CASSGTGNSPLHF
NA	TRBV28	NA	TRBJ1-5	TGTGCCAGCAGTTCCCAGCCGAGGTTGGATCAGCCCCAGCATTTT	CASSSQPRLDQPQHF
NA	TRBV5-1	NA	TRBJ1-6	TGCGCCAGCAGCTTGGGGAGTTCGGGTTCACCCCTCCACTTT	CASSLGSSGSPLHF
NA	TRBV5-6	once	TRBJ2-1	TGTGCCAGCAGCTCATATGAGAGAGGGAGATACAATGAGCAGTTCTTC	CASSSYERGRYNEQFF
NA	TRBV18	NA	TRBJ1-1	TGTGCCAGCTGCGGGTCACCCATGAACACTGAAGCTTTCTTT	CASCGSPMNTEAFF
NA	TRBV11-2	NA	TRBJ1-3	TGTGCCAGCAGCTCGATTACAGGATTCTCTGGAAACACCATATATTTT	CASSSITGFSGNTIYF
NA	TRBV6-4	NA	TRBJ1-6	TGTGCCGTCGCTCGAACAAGACATGCCCTCTATAATTCACCCCTCCACTTT	CAVARTRHALYNSPLHF
NA	TRBV11-3	NA	TRBJ1-6	TGTGCCAGCAGCTTATTCACCGGTTCACCCCTCCACTTT	CASSLFTGSPLHF
TRBD2	TRBV7-9	NA	TRBJ2-1	TGTGCCAGCAGCCGAGGGGCCGCGGGAGACTACAATGAGCAGTTCTTC	CASSRGAAGDYNEQFF
NA	TRBV12-5	NA	TRBJ1-2	TGTGCTAGTGGAGTGGACGTCGGAGGCTACACCTTC	CASGVDVGGYTF
NA	TRBV4-3	NA	TRBJ2-7	TGCGCCAGCAGCCAAGTCGCATTCTTC	CASSQVAFF
TRBD2	TRBV9	NA	TRBJ2-5	TGTGCCAGCAGCGTAGGGGGGACTACACCGTACCAAGAGACCCAGTACTTC	CASSVGGTTPYQETQYF
NA	TRBV7-3	NA	TRBJ1-1	TGTGCCAGCATCTCAGGGCAGAAGAACACTGAAGCTTTCTTT	CASISGQKNTEAFF
TRBD2	TRBV27	NA	TRBJ2-3	TGTGCCAGCAAGCGGGAGGGCACAGATACGCAGTATTTT	CASKREGTDTQYF
NA	TRBV2	NA	TRBJ1-6	TGTGCCAGCAGTGATACGGGAAACTATAATTCACCCCTCCACTTT	CASSDTGNYNSPLHF
TRBD2	TRBV7-9	NA	TRBJ2-3	TGTGCCAGCAGCTTAGGGTCTAGCGGGATCACAGATACGCAGTATTTT	CASSLGSSGITDTQYF
TRBD2	TRBV28	NA	TRBJ2-3	TGTGCCAGTGCTAGCGGGGGGCGTCCAGATACGCAGTATTTT	CASASGGRPDTQYF
NA	TRBV5-8	once	TRBJ1-1	TGTGCCAGCAGTCCCTACGGCACTGAAGCTTTCTTT	CASSPYGTEAFF
NA	TRBV28	NA	TRBJ2-3	TGTGCCAGCAGTTTCGCCGCGTACTCCACAGATACGCAGTATTTT	CASSFAAYSTDTQYF
NA	TRBV7-2	NA	TRBJ2-5	TGTGCCAGCAGCTTGTTTTCGGGCATCCAAGAGACCCAGTACTTC	CASSLFSGIQETQYF
NA	TRBV9	NA	TRBJ2-5	TGTGCCAGCAGCGTAACTTCGAGGTCCCAAGAGACCCAGTACTTC	CASSVTSRSQETQYF
TRBD2	TRBV5-6	once	TRBJ2-1	TGTGCCAGCAGCCCCGGACTAGCGGGAGGAAATGAGCAGTTCTTC	CASSPGLAGGNEQFF
NA	TRBV30	NA	TRBJ1-3	TGTGCCTGGAGTGTACTTATTACCCCTGGAAACACCATATATTTT	CAWSVLITPGNTIYF
TRBD2	TRBV5-1	NA	TRBJ2-7	TGCGCCAGCAGCTCCGGGACTAGCGGTACCTACGAGCAGTACTTC	CASSSGTSGTYEQYF
NA	TRBV6-5	once	TRBJ2-2	TGTGCCAGCACCAGGGGATCCGGGGAGCTGTTTTTT	CASTRGSGELFF
NA	TRBV28	NA	TRBJ2-5	TGTGCCAGCAGCCCCAATCCCTACGAGACCCAGTACTTC	CASSPNPYETQYF
TRBD1	TRBV5-6	NA	TRBJ1-3	TGTGCCAGCAGCTTGTGGGACAGGGAATCTGGAAACACCATATATTTT	CASSLWDRESGNTIYF
NA	TRBV27	NA	TRBJ1-6	TGTGCCAGCAGTCCAAAAATCTCCTATAATTCACCCCTCCACTTT	CASSPKISYNSPLHF